The rows below give T cell receptor beta chains drawn from one sample of a study of molecular identifiers for immune sequencing clone quantification. A single record per CDR3 protein comes from TCRdb applying MiXCR to the PCR reads. The sample has approximately 500,000 distinct CDR3 sequences, roughly 25% seen once. Specimen: naive CD8+ T cells from blood, with Jurkat cell RNA spiked in. The receptors were gathered from a human donor in good health. Some libraries in this study had Jurkat cell RNA spiked in. Both conserved end residues are part of each CDR3. The D gene is left open where the match is weak. A row's size may be missing; if present it is once, few, many or a size class.

j_call: TRBJ1-6
v_call: TRBV20-1
clone_size: -
d_call: -
cdr3_aa: CSAPSGNSPLHF
cdr3_nt: TGCAGTGCTCCTAGTGGGAATTCACCCCTCCACTTT

j_call: TRBJ1-1
v_call: TRBV6-2/TRBV6-3
clone_size: many
d_call: -
cdr3_aa: CASSPRKLTHEAFF
cdr3_nt: TGTGCCAGCAGTCCCAGGAAGCTTACCCATGAAGCTTTCTTT

j_call: TRBJ2-7
v_call: TRBV4-3
clone_size: -
d_call: TRBD1
cdr3_aa: CASSHHPGQRYEQYF
cdr3_nt: TGCGCCAGCAGCCATCACCCGGGACAGAGGTACGAGCAGTACTTC

j_call: TRBJ2-1
v_call: TRBV7-9
clone_size: -
d_call: -
cdr3_aa: CASSFSNGGHEYNEQFF
cdr3_nt: TGTGCCAGCAGCTTTTCGAACGGCGGTCACGAATACAATGAGCAGTTCTTC

j_call: TRBJ1-1
v_call: TRBV12-3/TRBV12-4
clone_size: few
d_call: -
cdr3_aa: CASTWNTEAFF
cdr3_nt: TGTGCCAGCACCTGGAACACTGAAGCTTTCTTT

j_call: TRBJ2-3
v_call: TRBV6-2/TRBV6-3
clone_size: few
d_call: -
cdr3_aa: CASRAERGDGTDTQYF
cdr3_nt: TGTGCCAGCAGGGCCGAGAGGGGAGACGGCACAGATACGCAGTATTTT

j_call: TRBJ2-6
v_call: TRBV12-3/TRBV12-4
clone_size: many
d_call: -
cdr3_aa: CASSFPEFVLTF
cdr3_nt: TGTGCCAGCAGTTTTCCCGAGTTCGTCCTGACTTTC

j_call: TRBJ1-1
v_call: TRBV5-1
clone_size: -
d_call: -
cdr3_aa: CASSPTGEAFF
cdr3_nt: TGCGCCAGCAGCCCGACCGGGGAAGCTTTCTTT

j_call: TRBJ1-1
v_call: TRBV20-1
clone_size: few
d_call: -
cdr3_aa: CSAREVATEAFF
cdr3_nt: TGCAGTGCTAGGGAAGTCGCCACTGAAGCTTTCTTT

j_call: TRBJ2-1
v_call: TRBV14
clone_size: few
d_call: -
cdr3_aa: CASSQESRISSYNEQFF
cdr3_nt: TGTGCCAGCAGCCAAGAGTCCAGAATAAGCTCCTACAATGAGCAGTTCTTC